The present TCR beta chain was sequenced within a study of blood T cell repertoires in COVID-19 (dated by TCRdb to 2020 to 2022). Regarding the complete study: Collaborator samples came from the United States, Italy and Spain and covered acute and convalescent phases of COVID-19. The repertoires were made available in a free public database intended to serve as a resource for research on the immune response to SARS-CoV-2. The dataset comprised deeply sampled blood TCRbeta repertoires from subjects exposed to, actively infected with, or recovered from COVID-19. Samples were obtained from the ongoing ImmuneRACE study (first 160 participants) and from 1,254 subjects provided by 6 global collaborators. Sample metadata almost always included a de-identified subject ID, COVID-19 status, age in years and sex. The prospective study material was composed of cDNA or gDNA derived from T cells, B-cell-depleted T cells, or PBMCs. Where available, HLA class I and class II types were obtained from metadata supplied by the sample provider rather than from assay-based typing.

TCRbeta CDR3 regions were amplified from genomic DNA using the immunoSEQ Assay, a bias-controlled multiplex PCR. Concerning the study's data processing: Nucleated cell counts per sample were estimated from amplification of reference gene primers within the assay. Sequence reads were collapsed and filtered to measure the absolute abundance of every unique TCRbeta CDR3 rearrangement. For each sample, productive Simpson clonality was calculated as the square root of Simpson's diversity index across productive rearrangements. TCRdb stores this immuneACCESS table with in-frame sequences only. Part of the clones is absent; in the studies checked, under half of the shortfall reflects unresolved V genes, and no reason is known for the rest. The V and J calls and clone size are taken from that table; D and trimming were inferred from the DNA. The sample records more than 300,000 clones, 88% of which are singletons. Of the sample, 1.5% to 2% is held by the ten largest clones.

Results the study describes overall, beyond this receptor: The amount of clinical and demographic metadata varied by source and participant and was provided uncurated.

In Seattle, one collaborating source enrolled patients while the infection was active and tracked those patients longitudinally over the course of disease. Whole blood was collected in K2EDTA tubes by collaborating institutions according to the institutions' own protocols. Collaborator samples were shipped for TCRbeta analysis as frozen whole blood, isolated PBMCs, or DNA extracted from either sample type. V and J lose 2 bases and 0 bases, and a span of 10 bases separates them. The CDR3 covers 15 residues, taking in both the cysteine and the phenylalanine. The kept DNA is CDR3 alone, 45 bases in frame from the first base. From a lookup of the germline V gene, CDR1 and CDR2 are SGHRS and YFSETQ. With respect to this clone: The antigen it recognizes is unknown. There are no base qualities to consult, and no much larger clone falls within one base. At the DNA level, this CDR3 is encoded by other sequences in the same sample as well.

Here the chain combines TRBV5-1 and TRBJ2-3; the D gene is not confidently resolved. The material sequenced was peripheral blood. The receptor was isolated from a woman in her 30s with COVID-19, enrolled during active disease. CDR3 sequence: CASSLEQPSTDTQYF. The DNA sequence follows: TGCGCCAGCAGCTTAGAACAACCGAGCACAGATACGCAGTATTTT.